This T cell receptor (beta chain) emerged from a study of early stage breast cancer tumors. For the study at large: ER+/PR+/HER2- status applied to about 70% of the 16 invasive breast tumors.

TCRdb keeps only in-frame clones here, not all; method: immunoSEQ multiplex PCR. The data contain over 25,000 clones, approximately 76% of them singletons. The CDR3 is 15 residues long. CDR1 is SGHRS, CDR2 YFSETQ, per germline. V lost 0 bases and J lost 3, with 12 bases in between. Input material: blood. This chain uses TRBV5-1 with TRBJ1-2, with D perhaps matching TRBD1 (6 bases). This TCR came from a person aged 45 to 59 with breast cancer. CDR3 protein: CASSLAGQGHYGYTF. The CDR3, as DNA: TGCGCCAGCAGCTTGGCAGGGCAGGGGCACTATGGCTACACCTTC.